Reported below is one T cell receptor (beta chain). Its target is unknown. Cell sorting via CD45RO/CCR7/CD25/CD127/CD95/CD27 was performed to obtain CD4+ naive, central memory, regulatory and stem cell-like memory cells. Expressed TCRB transcripts were sequenced, since all the RNA that had been isolated was reverse transcribed. Data came from immunoSEQ multiplex PCR; TCRdb stores just in-frame clones and leaves some out. The profile covers tens of thousands of clones, with 25% to 35% appearing a single time and about 0.42% taken by the ten largest. The data stem from a study of beta chain features in type 1 diabetes. Across the whole study: On cell yields, gender and age, patients and healthy donors were similar.

Study findings and constraints: Shorter TCRB CDR3s, moderately but significantly so, marked every one of the four CD4+ subsets in Type 1 diabetes patients. VDJ junctions from patients with type 1 diabetes contained fewer insertions and more deletions.

The specimen was stem cell memory CD4+ T cells from blood. The source of this sequence is a woman aged 18-29 years in good health.

The CDR3 DNA reads TGTGCTACATCCCCCGGGTCAGGAGGAATAGCCGGGGAGCTGTTTTTT. It codes for CATSPGSGGIAGELFF. The chain is built from TRBV30 and TRBJ2-2; possibly TRBD2 for D (5 bases). Germline CDR1 and CDR2: GTSNPN and SVGIG (reference sequence). The CDR3 loop spans 16 amino acids.